One and the same sample provided the 14 T cell receptor beta chains below, sequenced in a study of T cells in localized non-small cell lung cancer. Measured with immunoSEQ multiplex PCR; TCRdb has only the in-frame clones, and not every one. This sample has approximately 26,000 clones, with 80% to 95% found just once. Sequenced here: peripheral blood, sampled before any cancer treatment. The receptors shown here come from a female donor over 55 with stage II squamous cell lung carcinoma.

This rearrangement joins TRBV19 to TRBJ2-5; D remains ambiguous. Germline V gene data show CDR1 as LNHDA and CDR2 as SQIVND (reference sequence). V was cut by 4 bases and J by 4 bases, with 7 bases left in between. The CDR3 loop spans 12 amino acids. The CDR3 DNA reads TGTGCCAGTAGTAAGATGGGAGAGACCCAGTACTTC. Protein product: CASSKMGETQYF.

The J gene is TRBJ1-2, the V gene TRBV7-9, with D hard to call. CDR1 is SEHNR and CDR2 is FQNEAQ in the germline V gene (reference sequence). The CDR3 has 14 residues. The ends were cut back, 5 bases at V and 4 bases at J, with 14 bases in the middle. CDR3 bases: TGTGCCAGCAGCGACAAGACGGAGCTCTATGGCTACACCTTC. It is translated as CASSDKTELYGYTF.

J is TRBJ1-5 and V is TRBV5-1; D unclear. From germline, CDR1 is SGHRS and CDR2 YFSETQ. This CDR3 is 16 amino acids long. Trimming took 0 bases from V and 5 from J, leaving 15 bases between them. The CDR3 DNA reads as TGCGCCAGCAGCTTGGAGGCTAGGTCTTGGGATCAGCCCCAGCATTTT. As protein: CASSLEARSWDQPQHF.

Regarding this clone: The CDR3 ends on some other residue instead of the conserved phenylalanine or tryptophan, so this is likely a read error. CDR3 sequence: CASSSVGRYGYTS. CDR3 coding DNA: TGTGCCAGCTCCTCGGTAGGACGCTATGGCTACACCTCC. V and J are TRBV27 and TRBJ1-2, with D unresolved. The V end was cut by 8 bases, the J end by 4 bases, with 14 bases between. This CDR3 contains 13 residues. Germline loops: CDR1 MNHEY, CDR2 SMNVEV (reference sequence).

The chain employs TRBV7-9 and TRBJ2-3; no reliable D call. The CDR3 extends over 14 amino acids. V lost 1 base to trimming and J lost 1 base, with 6 bases between them. The germline gives CDR1 SEHNR, CDR2 FQNEAQ (reference sequence). The CDR3 nucleotides read TGTGCCAGCAGCTTAGGGCTAGGCACAGATACGCAGTATTTT. It is translated as CASSLGLGTDTQYF.

The gene calls are TRBV7-3 and TRBJ2-3; weak D call: TRBD1 (5 bases). V lost 0 bases, J lost 5 bases, and 12 bases lay in between. Germline CDR1 SGHTA, CDR2 FQGTGA. The CDR3 sequence is 15 residues long. Here the CDR3 reads CASSLTVGQGDTQYF. In nucleotides, the CDR3 is TGTGCCAGCAGCTTAACGGTGGGCCAGGGAGATACGCAGTATTTT. The full variable domain, completed using reference TRBV7-3 and TRBJ2-3, is GAGVSQTPSNKVTEKGKYVELRCDPISGHTALYWYRQSLGQGPEFLIYFQGTGAADDSGLPNDRFFAVRPEGSVSTLKIQRTERGDSAVYLCASSLTVGQGDTQYFGPGTRLTVL.

The chain joins TRBV4-3 to TRBJ2-7; D not certain. The CDR3 loop spans 15 amino acids. Germline CDR1 LGHNA, CDR2 YSLEER. V lost 0 bases and J lost 3, with 12 bases in between. The CDR3 DNA reads TGCGCCAGCAGCCAAGATCCAGCAAAGCACTACGAGCAGTACTTC. Translated, it gives CASSQDPAKHYEQYF.

The J gene is TRBJ1-5, the V gene TRBV27; the D gene is possibly TRBD1 (6 bases). CDR1 and CDR2 (germline): MNHEY, SMNVEV (reference sequence). Trimming removed 4 bases at V and 6 bases at J, with 16 bases between. CDR3 length: 15 residues. In nucleotides, the CDR3 is TGTGCCAGCAGTTCTATGACAGGTACCGGTCAGCCCCAGCATTTT. This gives the protein CASSSMTGTGQPQHF.

V gene TRBV6-6 combines with J gene TRBJ2-1; 11 positions match TRBD2. The CDR3 sequence is 15 residues long. Germline V gene data show CDR1 as MNHNY and CDR2 as SVGAGI (reference sequence). Germline trimming cut 6 bases from V and 6 bases from J; bases unmatched to any gene: 7. For the CDR3, the DNA is TGTGCCAGCAGCCCCGGGACTAGCGGAGCCAATGAGCAGTTCTTC. This encodes CASSPGTSGANEQFF.

V gene TRBV7-9 combines with J gene TRBJ1-1, with TRBD1 identical over 8 bases. V shed 4 bases and J 3 bases; nucleotides not matched to a gene: 1. CDR1 is SEHNR and CDR2 is FQNEAQ in the germline V gene (reference sequence). This CDR3 is 13 amino acids long. In nucleotides, the CDR3 is TGTGCCAGCAGCTCACAGGGGGACACTGAAGCTTTCTTT. It codes for CASSSQGDTEAFF.

This chain uses TRBV19 with TRBJ1-1; 8 positions match TRBD1. Germline CDR1 is LNHDA and CDR2 is SQIVND (reference sequence). V lost 1 base to trimming and J lost 0 bases; unmatched junction nucleotides: 10. The CDR3 loop spans 18 amino acids. CDR3 sequence: CASSIGVHRGGMNTEAFF. DNA for the CDR3: TGTGCCAGTAGTATAGGCGTCCACAGGGGGGGTATGAACACTGAAGCTTTCTTT.

This clone was found once. V is TRBV18 and J is TRBJ1-1; no firm D call. Trimming cost V 1 base and J 7 bases, with 4 bases left between them. This CDR3 is built from 11 residues. Germline V lookup: CDR1 KGHSH, CDR2 LQKENI. The CDR3 loop is CASSPLGEAFF. CDR3 nucleotide sequence: TGTGCCAGCTCACCACTGGGTGAAGCTTTCTTT.

The rearrangement links TRBV6-5 to TRBJ1-1; a weak D match, TRBD1 (5 bases). V lost 2 bases and J 1 base, leaving 14 bases between the germline ends. CDR3 length: 16 amino acids. Germline loops: CDR1 MNHEY, CDR2 SVGAGI. CDR3 DNA sequence: TGTGCCAGCAGTTACCCCCGCCTGGGGGGGAACACTGAAGCTTTCTTT. This gives the protein CASSYPRLGGNTEAFF.

The V gene is TRBV18, the J gene TRBJ2-5; D call uncertain. V was trimmed by 2 bases and J by 2 bases, leaving 9 bases between them. There are 14 residues in the CDR3. The germline CDR1 and CDR2 sequences are KGHSH and LQKENI. In DNA form, the CDR3 reads TGTGCCAGCTCACCAGGTCGAATTCAAGAGACCCAGTACTTC. This sequence encodes CASSPGRIQETQYF.